This TCR beta chain emerged from a study of T cell responses to AZD1222 COVID-19 vaccine. The CDR3 totals 16 residues. As concerns this clone: Its antigen is not known.

Here immunoSEQ multiplex PCR was the method, and the copy in TCRdb shows in-frame clones only, minus some. The table lists about 160,000 clones, about 90% of them singletons, with 4.4% in the top ten. General study points: Possibly, clonal diversity was underestimated; donors were largely white British and included more females.

The gene calls are TRBV21-1 and TRBJ1-2; whether TRBD1, the table's D call, matches the DNA was not checked. TRBV21-1 is an annotated pseudogene. The origin of this receptor is an adult in good health. The sample was peripheral blood, taken on day 0 of MenACWY control vaccination. The CDR3 spells CASSLTTGELNYGYTF. The CDR3 region has the DNA TGTGCCAGCAGCCTTACGACAGGCGAGCTTAACTATGGCTACACCTTC.